This T cell receptor beta chain was sequenced in a study of T cells after yellow fever vaccination. Across the whole study: Some fractions had low cell numbers, and these were prepared with SMART-Seq v4 Ultra Low Input. Findings and caveats of the study: At about 97% for CD4 and just over 85% for CD8, most primary-vaccination clones showed up again after the booster.

Points on this clonotype: The antigen is undetermined. A much bigger clone sits one base away, suggesting this may be a read error.

TCRdb re-derived calls from the 5' RACE reads in MiXCR, one entry per CDR3 protein. The sample records about 400,000 distinct CDR3 sequences, about 6% being singletons. The sequence was obtained from a man aged 30 to 39 who received the YFV17D yellow fever vaccine. Sequencing used PBMCs, obtained 5 days after the yellow fever booster vaccination.

CDR3 coding DNA: TGCGCCAGCAGCCAAGGAAGGCTACTAGCGGCCCCACGGAATGAGCAGTTCTTC. Translated: CASSQGRLLAAPRNEQFF. V is TRBV4-3 and J is TRBJ2-1; TRBD2 matches at 8 bases. Germline V lookup: CDR1 LGHNA, CDR2 YSLEER. CDR3 size: 18 residues. V lost 1 base to trimming and J lost 7 bases; unmatched junction nucleotides: 15.